This paragraph reports one TCR beta chain. The PCR ran on 60 Vbeta and 13 Jbeta primers. TCRdb's copy holds only in-frame clones and misses some; the assay was immunoSEQ multiplex PCR. In the table there are around 170,000 clones, less than 85% of which are singletons. The data belong to a study of cytomegalovirus exposure and HLA in healthy donors. The germline V gene encodes CDR1 SGHTA and CDR2 FQGNSA. The CDR3 covers 17 residues. J gave up 0 bases and V 1 base, and 6 bases lay outside the gene matches. This receptor was identified in a man aged 35 to 55 in good health and CMV-seronegative. The rearrangement links TRBV7-2 to TRBJ1-5; 7 bases are a match to TRBD1. The sample comprised PBMCs. Here the CDR3 reads CASSLEGGPYSNQPQHF. The CDR3 nucleotides are TGTGCCAGCAGCTTAGAAGGGGGCCCGTATAGCAATCAGCCCCAGCATTTT. Using reference TRBV7-2 and TRBJ1-5 for the parts outside the CDR3, the full variable domain is GAGVSQSPSNKVTEKGKDVELRCDPISGHTALYWYRQSLGQGLEFLIYFQGNSAPDKSGLPSDRFSAERTGGSVSTLTIQRTQQEDSAVYLCASSLEGGPYSNQPQHFGDGTRLSIL.